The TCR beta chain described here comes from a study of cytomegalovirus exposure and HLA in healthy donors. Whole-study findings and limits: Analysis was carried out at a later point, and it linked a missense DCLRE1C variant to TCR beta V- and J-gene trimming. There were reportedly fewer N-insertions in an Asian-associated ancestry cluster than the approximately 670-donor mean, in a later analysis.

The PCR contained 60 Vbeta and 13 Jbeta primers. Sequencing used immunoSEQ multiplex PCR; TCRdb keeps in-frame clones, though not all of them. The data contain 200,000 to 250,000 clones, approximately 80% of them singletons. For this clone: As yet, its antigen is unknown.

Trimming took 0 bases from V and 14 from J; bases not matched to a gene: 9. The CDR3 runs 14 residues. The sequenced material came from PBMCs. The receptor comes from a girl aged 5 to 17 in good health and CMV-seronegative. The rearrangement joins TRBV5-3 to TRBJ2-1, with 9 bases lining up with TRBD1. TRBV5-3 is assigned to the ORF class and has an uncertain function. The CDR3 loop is CARSLAESGTGKFF. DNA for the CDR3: TGTGCCAGAAGCTTGGCCGAATCGGGGACAGGGAAGTTCTTC.